This T cell receptor beta chain is from a study of blood T cell repertoires in COVID-19. Study at large: From T cells, B-cell-depleted T cells, or PBMCs came the material, which was cDNA or gDNA.

CDR1 LNHDA and CDR2 SQIVND come from the germline V gene (reference sequence). Deletions cut 5 bases from V and 0 bases from J, with 11 bases between. The length of the CDR3 is 15 residues. How the authors handled the data: Amplifying reference gene primers gave estimates of nucleated cell counts. Profiling relied on immunoSEQ multiplex PCR, and the TCRdb table lists in-frame clones only, not all of them. D and trimming were read from the DNA, whereas the V and J calls and clone size are those reported in that table. Of about 60,000 clones in the sample, roughly three quarters were seen once. The chain employs TRBV19 and TRBJ1-3; perhaps TRBD1 as D (5 bases). The receptor was isolated from a human donor in a cohort sampled during active COVID-19. The specimen sequenced was peripheral blood. Here the CDR3 DNA reads TGTGCCAGTAGTCGACAGCAAAACTCTGGAAACACCATATATTTT. It specifies CASSRQQNSGNTIYF.